This TCR beta chain is from a study of T cell clonotyping in hematopoietic cell transplantation. Profiled with immunoSEQ multiplex PCR; TCRdb holds only in-frame clones, not every one. The sample carries around 17,000 clones, more than 75% recorded once. Germline V CDR1 and CDR2: MNHEY, SMNVEV (reference sequence). This CDR3 spans 15 amino acids. The ends lost 5 bases at V and 6 bases at J; junction bases unmatched: 4. This specimen consisted of PBMCs, obtained 100 days after allogeneic stem cell transplant. The TCR sequence derives from a male patient aged 60 to 75 who had an allogeneic stem cell transplant from a related donor, so the T cells may come from the graft donor. Some clones in this sample may be carry-over from other donors' samples. The chain uses TRBV27 and TRBJ2-2; TRBD2 agrees at 12 bases. Here the CDR3 reads CASSALAGGAGELFF. CDR3 coding DNA: TGTGCCAGCAGTGCACTAGCGGGGGGAGCCGGGGAGCTGTTTTTT.